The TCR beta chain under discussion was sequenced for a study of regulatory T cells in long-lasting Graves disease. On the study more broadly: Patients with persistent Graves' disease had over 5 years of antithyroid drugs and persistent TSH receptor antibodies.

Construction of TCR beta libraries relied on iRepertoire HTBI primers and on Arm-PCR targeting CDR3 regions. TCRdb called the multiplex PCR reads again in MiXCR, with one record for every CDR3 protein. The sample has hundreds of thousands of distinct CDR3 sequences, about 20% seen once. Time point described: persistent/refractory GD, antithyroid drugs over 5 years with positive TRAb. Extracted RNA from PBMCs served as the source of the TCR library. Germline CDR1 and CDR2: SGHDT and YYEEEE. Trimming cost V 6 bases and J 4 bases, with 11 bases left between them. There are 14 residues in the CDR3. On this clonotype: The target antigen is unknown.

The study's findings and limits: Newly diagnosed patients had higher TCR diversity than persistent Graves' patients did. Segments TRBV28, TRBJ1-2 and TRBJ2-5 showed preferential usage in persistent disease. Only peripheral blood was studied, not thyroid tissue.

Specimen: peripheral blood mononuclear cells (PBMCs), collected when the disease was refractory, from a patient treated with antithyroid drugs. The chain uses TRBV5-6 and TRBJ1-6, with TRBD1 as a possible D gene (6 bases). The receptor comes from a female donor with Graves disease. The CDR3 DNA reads TGTGCCAGCACCCTCAGGGGTTATAATTCACCCCTCCACTTT. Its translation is CASTLRGYNSPLHF.